This T cell receptor beta chain was recovered during a study of molecular identifiers for immune sequencing clone quantification. The study's findings and limits: The share of molecules held by clones above 20 RNA copies was over 98% in effector cells and under 1% in naive cells. Reportedly, one cell's Jurkat TCR RNA was detected within 1,100,000 naive CD8 cells.

Naive CD8 library inputs spanned roughly 20,000 to 1,100,000 sorted cells and 10%, 30% or 50% RNA. Naive CD8 T cells were sorted, and the gate applied was CD8+CD4-CCR7+CD45RA+. The V and J ends lost 2 bases and 2 bases, in that order; junction bases with no gene match: 7. CDR1 SGHRS and CDR2 YFSETQ come from the germline V gene. The CDR3 is 15 amino acids. In TCRdb, the PCR reads were re-called with MiXCR into one record per CDR3 protein. The sample carries around 460,000 distinct CDR3 sequences, around 25% recorded once. As concerns this clonotype: What it binds is not known.

V is TRBV5-1 and J is TRBJ2-7; 7 nucleotides line up with TRBD1. The sample taken for sequencing was naive CD8+ T cells from blood, with Jurkat cell RNA spiked in. Noted subset: FACS-sorted CD8+CD4-CCR7+CD45RA+ naive T cells. The sequence was collected from a human donor in good health. Some libraries in this study had Jurkat cell RNA spiked in. The CDR3 loop is CASSLSTGPPYEQYF. CDR3 coding DNA: TGCGCCAGCAGCTTATCGACAGGGCCACCCTACGAGCAGTACTTC.